A single sample is the source of the 10 T cell receptor beta chains below, sequenced in a study of shared clonotypes between healthy human individuals. Profiled with immunoSEQ multiplex PCR; TCRdb holds only in-frame clones, not every one. The sample comprises about 2 million clones, about 95% of which are singletons, and roughly 0.13% rests with the top ten. Sequencing was done on a sample of naive CD4+ T cells sorted from blood. Subset indicated: CD45RA+ positively selected. The receptors shown here come from a man between 18 and 29 years old in good health.

This chain joins TRBV6-6 and TRBJ2-7; D is unclear. Germline V gene sequence: CDR1 MNHNY, CDR2 SVGAGI (reference sequence). The V end was cut by 2 bases, the J end by 4 bases, with 18 bases between. The CDR3 spans 16 residues. The CDR3 coding sequence is TGTGCCAGCAGTTACCCCGGTCGAGCCCCACCGTACGAGCAGTACTTC. Its protein product is CASSYPGRAPPYEQYF.

The V gene is TRBV7-9, the J gene TRBJ2-5; D unresolved. Germline CDR1 is SEHNR and CDR2 is FQNEAQ (reference sequence). CDR3 length equals 13 residues. V was clipped by 11 bases and J by 2 bases, with 15 bases between them. The CDR3: CAFDASIQETQYF. Here the CDR3 DNA reads TGTGCCTTCGACGCGTCCATTCAAGAGACCCAGTACTTC.

This clone was detected once. The chain links TRBV30 to TRBJ2-7, with D perhaps matching TRBD2 (6 bases). The germline V gene encodes CDR1 GTSNPN and CDR2 SVGIG (reference sequence). The CDR3 is 15 residues long. Between the trimmed V and J ends, which lost 7 bases and 6 bases, there was a span of 25 bases. The CDR3 here is CAFHRALANNGEQYF. Written as DNA, the CDR3 is TGTGCCTTCCACCGGGCCCTAGCGAACAATGGCGAGCAGTACTTC.

The gene calls are TRBV9 and TRBJ1-1, with 11 bases fitting TRBD1. This CDR3 has 16 residues. The J segment lost 5 bases and the V segment lost 3 bases, leaving 9 bases of the junction unmatched. The V gene's germline CDR1 is SGDLS and CDR2 YYNGEE. The CDR3 DNA follows: TGTGCCAGCAGCGCAGGAGGACAGGGGGCGGAAACTGAAGCTTTCTTT. This encodes CASSAGGQGAETEAFF. The full variable domain, with the rest looked up from reference TRBV9 and TRBJ1-1, is DSGVTQTPKHLITATGQRVTLRCSPRSGDLSVYWYQQSLDQGLQFLIQYYNGEERAKGNILERFSAQQFPDLHSELNLSSLELGDSALYFCASSAGGQGAETEAFFGQGTRLTVV.

This chain's CDR3 is CSVGSEKLFF. For the CDR3, the DNA is TGCAGCGTTGGGTCCGAAAAACTGTTTTTT. The chain combines TRBV29-1 with TRBJ1-4, with unresolved D. Germline V gene lookup returns CDR1 SQVTM and CDR2 ANQGSEA. The CDR3 runs to 10 residues. V shed 4 bases and J shed 8 bases, with 5 bases lying between them.

The rearrangement links TRBV29-1 to TRBJ2-3; perhaps TRBD1 as D (7 bases). The CDR3 sequence is 14 residues long. Between the trimmed V and J ends, which lost 7 bases and 3 bases, there was a span of 17 bases. Germline loops: CDR1 SQVTM, CDR2 ANQGSEA. This chain's CDR3 is CSAESGGQTDTQYF. As DNA, the CDR3 is TGCAGCGCGGAATCAGGGGGGCAAACAGATACGCAGTATTTT.

CDR3: CASSLKQPTGELFF. CDR3 nucleotides: TGTGCCAGCAGTTTAAAACAGCCGACCGGGGAGCTGTTTTTT. The chain employs TRBV28 and TRBJ2-2; no clear D. The V gene's germline CDR1 is MDHEN and CDR2 SYDVKM. With 2 bases removed from V and 5 bases from J, the gap between germline ends came to 9 bases. The CDR3 has 14 amino acids.

The rearrangement uses TRBV13 and TRBJ1-4; TRBD1 might be the D (5 bases). This CDR3 is built from 15 residues. The V and J ends lost 5 bases and 4 bases respectively, with 14 bases between them. Germline loops: CDR1 PRHDT, CDR2 FYEKMQ (reference sequence). This CDR3 reads CASSPRQNHNEKLFF. Written as DNA, the CDR3 is TGTGCCAGCAGCCCGCGACAGAATCATAATGAAAAACTGTTTTTT.

With respect to this clone: Other DNA variants within this sample encode the same CDR3. V gene TRBV29-1 combines with J gene TRBJ2-7; the D gene is possibly TRBD1 (6 bases). The length of the CDR3 is 12 residues. The V gene lost 4 bases and the J gene lost 5 bases, with 12 bases spanning the gap. Looked up from germline, CDR1 is SQVTM and CDR2 is ANQGSEA. The DNA of the CDR3 is TGCAGCGTTGTACAGGGAGTCAACGAGCAGTACTTC. Translation: CSVVQGVNEQYF.

The sample holds one count of this clone. Different DNA sequences within this sample yield the same CDR3. The rearrangement links TRBV29-1 to TRBJ2-5; possibly TRBD1 for D (6 bases). Germline CDR1 reads SQVTM; CDR2 reads ANQGSEA. V lost 3 bases and J 5 bases, leaving 10 bases between the germline ends. CDR3 length: 12 residues. CDR3 in amino acids: CSVEGQGETQYF. For the CDR3, the DNA is TGCAGCGTTGAGGGTCAGGGGGAGACCCAGTACTTC.